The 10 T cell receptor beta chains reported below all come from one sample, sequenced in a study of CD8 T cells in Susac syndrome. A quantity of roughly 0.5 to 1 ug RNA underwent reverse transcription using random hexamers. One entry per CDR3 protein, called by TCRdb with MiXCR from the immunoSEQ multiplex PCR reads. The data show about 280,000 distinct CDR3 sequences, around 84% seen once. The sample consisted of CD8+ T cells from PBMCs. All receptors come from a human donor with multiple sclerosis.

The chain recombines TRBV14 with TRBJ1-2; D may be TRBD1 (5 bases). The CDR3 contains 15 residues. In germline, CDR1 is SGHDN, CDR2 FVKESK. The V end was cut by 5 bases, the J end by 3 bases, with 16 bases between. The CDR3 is CASSYDSNGDYGYTF. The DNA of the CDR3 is TGTGCCAGCAGCTACGACAGCAACGGGGACTATGGCTACACCTTC. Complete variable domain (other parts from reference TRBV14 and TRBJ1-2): EAGVTQFPSHSVIEKGQTVTLRCDPISGHDNLYWYRRVMGKEIKFLLHFVKESKQDESGMPNNRFLAERTGGTYSTLKVQPAELEDSGVYFCASSYDSNGDYGYTFGSGTRLTVV.

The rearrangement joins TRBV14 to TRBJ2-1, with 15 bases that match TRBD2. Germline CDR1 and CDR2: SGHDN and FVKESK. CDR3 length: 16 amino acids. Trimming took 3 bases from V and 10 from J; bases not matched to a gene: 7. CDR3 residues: CASSHGTSGGRWEQFF. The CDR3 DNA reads TGTGCCAGCAGCCACGGGACTAGCGGGGGGCGTTGGGAGCAGTTCTTC.

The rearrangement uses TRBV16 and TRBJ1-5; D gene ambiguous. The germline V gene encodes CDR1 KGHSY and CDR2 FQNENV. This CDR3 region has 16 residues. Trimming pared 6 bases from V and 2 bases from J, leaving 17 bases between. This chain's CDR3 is CASRPSGGWGNQPQHF. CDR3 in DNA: TGTGCCAGCAGACCCTCCGGAGGCTGGGGCAATCAGCCCCAGCATTTT.

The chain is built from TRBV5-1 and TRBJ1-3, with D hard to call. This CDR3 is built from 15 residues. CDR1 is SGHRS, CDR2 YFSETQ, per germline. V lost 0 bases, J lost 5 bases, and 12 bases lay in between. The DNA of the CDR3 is TGCGCCAGCAGCTTGGATCCGGGCTCGCGAAACACCATATATTTT. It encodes CASSLDPGSRNTIYF. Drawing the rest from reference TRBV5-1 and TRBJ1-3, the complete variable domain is KAGVTQTPRYLIKTRGQQVTLSCSPISGHRSVSWYQQTPGQGLQFLFEYFSETQRNKGNFPGRFSGRQFSNSRSEMNVSTLELGDSALYLCASSLDPGSRNTIYFGEGSWLTVV.

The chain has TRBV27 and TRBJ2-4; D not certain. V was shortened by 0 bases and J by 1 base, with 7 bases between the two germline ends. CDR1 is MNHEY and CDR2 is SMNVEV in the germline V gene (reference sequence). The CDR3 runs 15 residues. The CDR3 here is CASSLSWVAKNIQYF. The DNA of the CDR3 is TGTGCCAGCAGTTTATCGTGGGTTGCCAAAAACATTCAGTACTTC.

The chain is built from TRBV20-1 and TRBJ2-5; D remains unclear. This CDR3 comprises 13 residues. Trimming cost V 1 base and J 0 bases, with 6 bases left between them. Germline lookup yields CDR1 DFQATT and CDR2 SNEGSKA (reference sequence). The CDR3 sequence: CSARGQDQETQYF. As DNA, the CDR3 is TGCAGTGCTAGAGGGCAAGACCAAGAGACCCAGTACTTC.

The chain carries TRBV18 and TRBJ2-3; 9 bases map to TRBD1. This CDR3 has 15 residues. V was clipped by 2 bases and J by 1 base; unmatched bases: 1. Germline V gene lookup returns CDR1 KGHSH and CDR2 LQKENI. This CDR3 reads CASSPRDRGTDTQYF. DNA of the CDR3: TGTGCCAGCTCACCAAGGGACAGGGGCACAGATACGCAGTATTTT.

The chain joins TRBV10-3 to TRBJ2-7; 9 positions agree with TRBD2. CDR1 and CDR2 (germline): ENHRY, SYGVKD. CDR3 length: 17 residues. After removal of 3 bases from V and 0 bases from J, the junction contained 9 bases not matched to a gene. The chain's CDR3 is CAISDMTSGGFSYEQYF. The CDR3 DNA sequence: TGTGCCATCAGTGATATGACTAGCGGCGGGTTCTCCTACGAGCAGTACTTC.

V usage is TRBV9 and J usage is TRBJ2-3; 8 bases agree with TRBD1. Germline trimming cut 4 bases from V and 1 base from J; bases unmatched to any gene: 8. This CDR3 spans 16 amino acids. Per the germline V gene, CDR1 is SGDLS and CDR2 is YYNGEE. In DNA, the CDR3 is TGTGCCAGCAGCAGGTCAGGGGGCGCTGGCACAGATACGCAGTATTTT. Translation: CASSRSGGAGTDTQYF.

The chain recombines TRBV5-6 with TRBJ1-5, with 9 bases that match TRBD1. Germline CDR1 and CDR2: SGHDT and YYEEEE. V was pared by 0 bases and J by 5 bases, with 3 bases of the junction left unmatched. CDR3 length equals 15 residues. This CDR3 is CASSLGDRVDQPQHF. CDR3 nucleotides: TGTGCCAGCAGCTTGGGGGACAGGGTTGATCAGCCCCAGCATTTT.